What follows describes a single T cell receptor beta chain. This sample stems from a study of CD8 T cells in Susac syndrome. Trimming left V 4 bases short and J 6 bases short, with 7 bases between. There are 11 residues in the CDR3. CDR1 DFQATT and CDR2 SNEGSKA come from the germline V gene (reference sequence). RNA amounts of about 0.45 to 1 ug underwent reverse transcription with random hexamers. One entry per CDR3 protein results from TCRdb running MiXCR on the immunoSEQ multiplex PCR reads. Of roughly 150,000 distinct CDR3 sequences listed, approximately 95% were seen once; the top ten hold approximately 0.08%.

The J gene is TRBJ2-1, the V gene TRBV20-1; D unclear. The TCR comes from a human donor with Susac syndrome. Material: CD4+ T cells from PBMCs. CDR3 DNA: TGCAGTGCTATAAGAGGCAATGAGCAGTTCTTC. Its protein product is CSAIRGNEQFF.